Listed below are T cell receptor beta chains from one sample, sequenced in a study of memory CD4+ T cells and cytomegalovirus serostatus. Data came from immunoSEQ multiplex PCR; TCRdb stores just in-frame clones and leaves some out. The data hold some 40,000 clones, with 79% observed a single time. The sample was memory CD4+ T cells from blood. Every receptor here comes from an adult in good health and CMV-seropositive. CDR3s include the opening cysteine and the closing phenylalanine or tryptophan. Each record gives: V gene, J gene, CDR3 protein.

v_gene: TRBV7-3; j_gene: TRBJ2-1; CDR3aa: CASSTTSSKGGEQFF
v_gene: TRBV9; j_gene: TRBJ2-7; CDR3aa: CASSVRPSSYEQYF
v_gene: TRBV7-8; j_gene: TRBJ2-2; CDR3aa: CASSFRVIGELFF
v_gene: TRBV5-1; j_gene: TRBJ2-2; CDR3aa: CASSLRLQNTGELFF
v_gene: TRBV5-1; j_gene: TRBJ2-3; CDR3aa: CASSLGWTSLADTQYF
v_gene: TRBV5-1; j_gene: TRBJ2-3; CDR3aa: CASSLFLAGGYTDTQYF
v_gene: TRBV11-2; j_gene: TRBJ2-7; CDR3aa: CASSPVNRRRALTYEQYF
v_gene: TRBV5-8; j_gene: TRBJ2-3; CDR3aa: CASQGSTDTQYF
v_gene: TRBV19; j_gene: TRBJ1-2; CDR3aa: CASSLPEGRGYTF
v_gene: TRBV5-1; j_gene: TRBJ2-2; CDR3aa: CASSLGGTGFTGELFF
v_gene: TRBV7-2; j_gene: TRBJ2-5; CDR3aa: CASSPLGTGVAETQYF